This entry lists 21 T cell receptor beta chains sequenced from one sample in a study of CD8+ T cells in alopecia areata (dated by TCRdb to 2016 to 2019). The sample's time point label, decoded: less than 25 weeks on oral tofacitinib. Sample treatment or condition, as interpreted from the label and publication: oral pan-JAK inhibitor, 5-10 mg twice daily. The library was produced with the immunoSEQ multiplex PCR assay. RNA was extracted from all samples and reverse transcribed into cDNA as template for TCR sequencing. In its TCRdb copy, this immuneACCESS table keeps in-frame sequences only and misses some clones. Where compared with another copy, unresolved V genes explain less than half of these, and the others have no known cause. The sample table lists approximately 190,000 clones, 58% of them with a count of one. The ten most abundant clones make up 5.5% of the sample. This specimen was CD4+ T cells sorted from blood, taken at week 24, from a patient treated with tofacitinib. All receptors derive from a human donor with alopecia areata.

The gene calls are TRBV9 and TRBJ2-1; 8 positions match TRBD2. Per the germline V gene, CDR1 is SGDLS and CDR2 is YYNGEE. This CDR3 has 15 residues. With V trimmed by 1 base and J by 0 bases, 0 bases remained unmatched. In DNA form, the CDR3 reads TGTGCCAGCAGCGTAACTAGCGGCTCCTACAATGAGCAGTTCTTC. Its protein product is CASSVTSGSYNEQFF.

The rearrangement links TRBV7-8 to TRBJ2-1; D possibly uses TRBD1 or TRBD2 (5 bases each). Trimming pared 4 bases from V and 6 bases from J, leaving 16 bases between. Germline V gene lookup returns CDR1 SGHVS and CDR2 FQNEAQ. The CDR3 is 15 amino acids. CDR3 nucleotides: TGTGCCAGCAGCTCCCGCAGCCCAGGGAGCAATGAGCAGTTCTTC. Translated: CASSSRSPGSNEQFF.

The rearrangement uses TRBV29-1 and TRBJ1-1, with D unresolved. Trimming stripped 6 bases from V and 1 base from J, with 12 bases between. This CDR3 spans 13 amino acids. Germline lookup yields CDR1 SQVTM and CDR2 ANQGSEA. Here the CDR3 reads CSVLPAANTEAFF. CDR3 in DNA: TGCAGCGTCCTCCCGGCGGCGAACACTGAAGCTTTCTTT.

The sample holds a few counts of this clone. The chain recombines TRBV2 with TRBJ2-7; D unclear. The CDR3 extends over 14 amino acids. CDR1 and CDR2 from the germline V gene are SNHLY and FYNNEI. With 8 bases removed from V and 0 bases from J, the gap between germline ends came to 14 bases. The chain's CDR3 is CASLVDPYSYEQYF. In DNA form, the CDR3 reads TGTGCCAGCTTAGTCGATCCTTACTCCTACGAGCAGTACTTC.

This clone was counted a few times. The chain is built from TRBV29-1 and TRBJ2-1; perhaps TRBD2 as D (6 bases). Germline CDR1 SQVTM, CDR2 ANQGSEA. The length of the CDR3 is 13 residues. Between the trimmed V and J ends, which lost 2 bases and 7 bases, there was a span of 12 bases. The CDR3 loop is CSVESVAVNEQFF. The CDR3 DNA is TGCAGCGTTGAATCTGTAGCGGTGAATGAGCAGTTCTTC.

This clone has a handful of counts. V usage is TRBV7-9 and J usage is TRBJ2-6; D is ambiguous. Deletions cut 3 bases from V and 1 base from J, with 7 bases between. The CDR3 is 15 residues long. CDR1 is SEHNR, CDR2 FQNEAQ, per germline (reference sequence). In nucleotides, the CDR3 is TGTGCCAGCAGCTTTGGAGAGTCTGGGGCCAACGTCCTGACTTTC. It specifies CASSFGESGANVLTF.

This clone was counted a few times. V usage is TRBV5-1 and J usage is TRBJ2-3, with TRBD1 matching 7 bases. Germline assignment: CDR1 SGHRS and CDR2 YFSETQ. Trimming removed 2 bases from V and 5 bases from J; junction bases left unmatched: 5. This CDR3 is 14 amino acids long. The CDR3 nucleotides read TGCGCCAGCAGCTTCCGACAGGGACAAGATACGCAGTATTTT. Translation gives CASSFRQGQDTQYF.

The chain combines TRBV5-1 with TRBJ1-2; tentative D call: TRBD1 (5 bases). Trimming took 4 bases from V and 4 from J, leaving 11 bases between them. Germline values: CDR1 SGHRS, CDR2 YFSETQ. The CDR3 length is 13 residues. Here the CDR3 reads CASSDPGLYGYTF. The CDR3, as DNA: TGCGCCAGCAGCGATCCGGGACTCTATGGCTACACCTTC.

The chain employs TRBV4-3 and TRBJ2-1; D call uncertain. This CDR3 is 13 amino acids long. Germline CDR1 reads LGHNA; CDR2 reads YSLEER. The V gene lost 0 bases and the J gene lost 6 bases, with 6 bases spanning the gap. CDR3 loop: CASSQDLSNEQFF. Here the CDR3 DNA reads TGCGCCAGCAGCCAAGATCTCTCCAATGAGCAGTTCTTC.

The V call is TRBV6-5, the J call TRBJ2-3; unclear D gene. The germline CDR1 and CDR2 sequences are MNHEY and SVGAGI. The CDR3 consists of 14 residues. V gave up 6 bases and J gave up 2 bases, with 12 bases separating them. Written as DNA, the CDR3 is TGTGCCAGCAGCACGACACGATTCACAGATACGCAGTATTTT. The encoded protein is CASSTTRFTDTQYF.

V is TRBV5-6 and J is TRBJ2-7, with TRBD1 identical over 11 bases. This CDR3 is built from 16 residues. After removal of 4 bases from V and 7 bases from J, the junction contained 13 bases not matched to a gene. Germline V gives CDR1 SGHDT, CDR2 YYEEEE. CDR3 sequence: CASSPGRDRGIGEQYF. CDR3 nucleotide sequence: TGTGCCAGCAGCCCTGGTCGGGACAGGGGGATCGGGGAGCAGTACTTC.

CDR3 sequence reads: CASSSLGGGYNEQFF. CDR3 nucleotide sequence: TGCGCCAGCAGCTCACTGGGCGGGGGGTACAATGAGCAGTTCTTC. The rearrangement joins TRBV5-1 to TRBJ2-1, with 8 positions matching TRBD2. Losses at the gene ends were 3 bases for V and 4 bases for J; bases not matched to a gene: 6. The CDR3 has 15 amino acids. CDR1 is SGHRS, CDR2 YFSETQ, per germline.

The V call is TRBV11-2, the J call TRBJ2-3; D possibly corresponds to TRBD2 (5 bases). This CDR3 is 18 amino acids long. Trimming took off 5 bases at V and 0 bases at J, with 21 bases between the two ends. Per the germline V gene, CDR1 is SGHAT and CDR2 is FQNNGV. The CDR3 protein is CASSLELATTFSTDTQYF. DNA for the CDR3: TGTGCCAGCAGCCTCGAGCTAGCCACTACGTTTAGCACAGATACGCAGTATTTT.

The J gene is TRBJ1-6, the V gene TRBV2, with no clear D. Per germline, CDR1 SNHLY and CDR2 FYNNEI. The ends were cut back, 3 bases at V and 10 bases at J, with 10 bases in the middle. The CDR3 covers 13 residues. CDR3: CASSDLEGSPLHF. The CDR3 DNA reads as TGTGCCAGCAGTGACCTTGAAGGGTCACCCCTCCACTTT.

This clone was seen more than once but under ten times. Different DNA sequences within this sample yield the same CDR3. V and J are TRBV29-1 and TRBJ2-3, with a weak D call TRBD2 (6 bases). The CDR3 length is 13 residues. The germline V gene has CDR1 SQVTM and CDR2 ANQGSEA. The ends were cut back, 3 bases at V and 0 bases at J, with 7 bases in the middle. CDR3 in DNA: TGCAGCGTTGACCGGGGGAGCACAGATACGCAGTATTTT. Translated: CSVDRGSTDTQYF.

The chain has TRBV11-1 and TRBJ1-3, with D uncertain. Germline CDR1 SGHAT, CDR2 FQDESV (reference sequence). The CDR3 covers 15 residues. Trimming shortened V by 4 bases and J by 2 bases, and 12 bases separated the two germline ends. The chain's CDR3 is CASSSGRFPGNTIYF. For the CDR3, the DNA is TGTGCCAGCAGCTCCGGACGCTTCCCTGGAAACACCATATATTTT.

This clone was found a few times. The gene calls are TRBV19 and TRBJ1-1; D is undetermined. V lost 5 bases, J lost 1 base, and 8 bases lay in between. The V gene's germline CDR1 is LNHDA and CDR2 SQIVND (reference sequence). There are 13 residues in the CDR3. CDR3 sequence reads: CASSLGENTEAFF. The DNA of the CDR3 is TGTGCCAGTAGTCTCGGCGAGAACACTGAAGCTTTCTTT. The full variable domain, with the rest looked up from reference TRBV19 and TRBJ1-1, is DGGITQSPKYLFRKEGQNVTLSCEQNLNHDAMYWYRQDPGQGLRLIYYSQIVNDFQKGDIAEGYSVSREKKESFPLTVTSAQKNPTAFYLCASSLGENTEAFFGQGTRLTVV.

The CDR3 nucleotides are TGTGCCAGCAACCTGGGGGCCCGCACAGATACGCAGTATTTT. It encodes CASNLGARTDTQYF. The rearrangement joins TRBV9 to TRBJ2-3, with D maybe TRBD1 (6 bases). V shed 6 bases and J shed 1 base, with 12 bases lying between them. This CDR3 is built from 14 residues. CDR1 is SGDLS and CDR2 is YYNGEE in the germline V gene.

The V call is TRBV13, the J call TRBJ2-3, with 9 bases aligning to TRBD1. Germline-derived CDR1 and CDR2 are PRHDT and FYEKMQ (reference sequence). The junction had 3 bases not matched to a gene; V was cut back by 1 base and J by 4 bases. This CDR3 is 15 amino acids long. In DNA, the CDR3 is TGTGCCAGCAGCTTAGTGGGACAGGGCCCAGATACGCAGTATTTT. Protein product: CASSLVGQGPDTQYF.

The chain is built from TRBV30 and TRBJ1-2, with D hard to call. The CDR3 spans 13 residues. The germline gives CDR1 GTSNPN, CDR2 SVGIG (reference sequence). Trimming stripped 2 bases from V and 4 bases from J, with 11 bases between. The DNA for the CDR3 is TGTGCCTGGAGTCTGGGCGGAACCTATGGCTACACCTTC. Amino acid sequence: CAWSLGGTYGYTF.

The CDR3 protein is CASSLGTQGSTGELFF. The CDR3 DNA sequence: TGCGCCAGCAGTCTCGGCACGCAGGGCTCCACCGGGGAGCTGTTTTTT. This chain links TRBV5-1 with TRBJ2-2, with a tentative D call TRBD1 (5 bases). The CDR3 length is 16 residues. Germline-derived CDR1 and CDR2 are SGHRS and YFSETQ. The V gene lost 5 bases and the J gene lost 4 bases, with 18 bases spanning the gap.